Described below is a single TCR beta chain sequence and its context. The antigen it recognizes is unknown. One base away there is no much larger clone; base qualities are not given. These data are taken from a study of blood T cell repertoires in COVID-19 (TCRdb year 2020). General notes on the study: Samples covering the acute and convalescent phases of COVID-19 were provided by collaborators in the United States, Italy and Spain. A freely available public database, intended as a resource for researchers studying the immune response to SARS-CoV-2, is where the repertoires were released. Where available, HLA class I and class II types were taken from metadata supplied by the sample provider and were not determined by assay-based typing. Samples came from the ongoing ImmuneRACE study (first 160 participants) plus 1,254 subjects from 6 global collaborators. The material from the prospective study consisted of cDNA or gDNA derived from T cells, B-cell-depleted T cells, or PBMCs. A de-identified subject ID, COVID-19 status, age in years and sex were almost always included in the sample metadata. Subjects who had been exposed to COVID-19, were actively infected with it, or had recovered from it provided the deeply sampled blood TCRbeta repertoires that made up the dataset.

Participants in the prospective study were aged about 18 to 89 years, lived in about two dozen United States geographic areas, and enrolled through a virtual design. To assign participants to cohorts, the prospective study relied on clinical history that participants themselves reported in a screening survey and a study questionnaire. In the prospective study, whole blood, serum and a nasopharyngeal or oropharyngeal swab were collected from each participant by mobile phlebotomists. Participants in the prospective study had the option to provide additional blood draws and questionnaires over an approximately 2-month period. Before DNA extraction, prospective study blood samples were shipped either frozen or at room temperature. On the study overall, not on this receptor specifically: Clinical and demographic metadata were provided uncurated, with the amount varying by source and participant.

TCRbeta CDR3 regions were amplified from genomic DNA using the immunoSEQ Assay, a bias-controlled multiplex PCR. The published analysis was carried out like this. The number of nucleated cells in each sample was estimated by amplification of reference gene primers within the assay. To quantify the absolute abundance of each unique TCRbeta CDR3 rearrangement, sequence reads were collapsed and filtered. For each sample, productive Simpson clonality was calculated as the square root of Simpson's diversity index over productive rearrangements. Drawn from immuneACCESS, this table holds only the in-frame rearrangements with V and J called that TCRdb kept. Clones are partly lost; checked studies trace under half to an unresolved V gene and leave the rest unexplained. The V and J calls and clone size were taken over from that table, and D and trimming were inferred from the DNA. A total of 260,000 or so clones appear in this sample, approximately 88% of them only once. In total, the top ten clones hold roughly 1.2% of the sample.

From the germline V gene, CDR1 is SGHTS and CDR2 is YDEGEE. A distance of 12 bases separates the germline ends of V and J, which lose 7 bases and 4 bases respectively. From cysteine to phenylalanine, the CDR3 is 13 amino acids long. Just the 39-base CDR3 DNA is kept, in frame starting at base 1. The chain links TRBV5-8 with TRBJ2-1; TRBD1 is a weak D gene call, 6 bases matching. Sequencing was done on a sample of PBMCs or T cells enriched from blood (not recorded which). This TCR was sampled from a woman aged 35 to 49 with acute COVID-19. The CDR3 region: CASRRQVYNEQFF. The nucleotides are TGTGCCAGCCGTCGACAGGTATACAATGAGCAGTTCTTC. Full variable domain (CDR3 extended with the reference TRBV5-8 and TRBJ2-1 proteins): EAGVTQSPTHLIKTRGQQATLRCSPISGHTSVYWYQQALGLGLQFLLWYDEGEERNRGNFPPRFSGRQFPNYSSELNVNALELEDSALYLCASRRQVYNEQFFGPGTRLTVL.